Listed below are T cell receptor beta chains from one sample, sequenced in a study of CD8 T cells in Susac syndrome. TCRdb processed the immunoSEQ multiplex PCR reads anew with MiXCR; each CDR3 protein has one entry. Here the sample spans 90,000 or so distinct CDR3 sequences, approximately 95% being singletons. The material sequenced was CD8+ T cells from PBMCs. These receptors came from a human donor in good health. The CDR3 runs from the conserved cysteine through the conserved F or W. The order of the fields is V gene, CDR3 length, clone size, J gene, D gene, CDR3 protein, CDR3 DNA. A D gene is named only where the DNA matches it firmly. Expanded clones are given a class, and other clones once, few, many or no size at all.

>TRBV7-2|15|once|TRBJ1-1|TRBD1
CASSLAGTGNTEAFF
TGTGCCAGCAGCTTAGCGGGGACAGGGAACACTGAAGCTTTCTTT
>TRBV7-8|14|NA|TRBJ1-6|TRBD1
CASSYDRDNSPLHF
TGTGCCAGCAGCTACGACAGGGATAATTCACCCCTCCACTTT
>TRBV7-3|13|NA|TRBJ1-1|NA
CASSQFLNTEAFF
TGTGCCAGCAGCCAATTTTTGAACACTGAAGCTTTCTTT
>TRBV20-1|15|NA|TRBJ1-1|NA
CSARGMGELNTEAFF
TGCAGTGCTAGAGGGATGGGGGAATTGAACACTGAAGCTTTCTTT
>TRBV29-1|12|NA|TRBJ2-6|NA
CSVDQGANVLTF
TGCAGCGTTGATCAGGGAGCCAACGTCCTGACTTTC
>TRBV5-4|13|NA|TRBJ2-7|NA
CASSFGGTYEQYF
TGTGCCAGCAGCTTTGGGGGGACCTACGAGCAGTACTTC
>TRBV23-1|13|NA|TRBJ2-3|TRBD1
CAPEDRATDTQYF
TGCGCCCCCGAGGACAGGGCCACAGATACGCAGTATTTT
>TRBV9|14|NA|TRBJ2-7|NA
CASSGRSSSYEQYF
TGTGCCAGCAGCGGACGATCGAGCTCCTACGAGCAGTACTTC
>TRBV7-2|15|NA|TRBJ2-1|NA
CASSPQGKDYNEQFF
TGTGCCAGCAGCCCACAGGGCAAGGACTACAATGAGCAGTTCTTC
>TRBV5-1|15|NA|TRBJ2-3|NA
CASSLVGSSTDTQYF
TGCGCCAGCAGCTTGGTCGGGTCCAGCACAGATACGCAGTATTTT